A selection of T cell receptor beta chains follows, all from one sample in a study of Tregs in tolerant kidney transplant recipients. Data came from immunoSEQ multiplex PCR; TCRdb stores just in-frame clones and leaves some out. The table shows 240,000 or so clones, with 80% to 85% occurring only once. Sequencing input: CD4+ T cells from blood. These receptors came from a human donor in good health. The CDR3 runs from the conserved cysteine through the conserved F or W. The D gene is left open where the match is weak. Clone size is shown for a subset of rows, as once, few, many or a class of expanded clone.

>NA|TRBV19|TRBJ1-2|NA
TGTGCCAGTAGTATTAATCCCCCGGGGTCTGGCTACACCTTC
CASSINPPGSGYTF
>NA|TRBV15|TRBJ2-5|TRBD2
TGTGCCACCAGCAGAGCCCGGGAGGCGAAACGGGGTGGGGAGACCCAGTACTTC
CATSRAREAKRGGETQYF
>NA|TRBV9|TRBJ1-6|NA
TGTGCCAGCAGCGTAGGGACCCTAGGGGCGTCACCCCTCCACTTT
CASSVGTLGASPLHF
>once|TRBV5-1|TRBJ2-3|NA
TGCGCCAGCAGCTTATCCACAGATACGCAGTATTTT
CASSLSTDTQYF
>NA|TRBV4-1|TRBJ1-1|NA
TGCGCCAGCAGCCAAGGTCTACGGGGTTTGAACACTGAAGCTTTCTTT
CASSQGLRGLNTEAFF
>NA|TRBV5-1|TRBJ2-7|NA
TGCGCCAGCAGCCTCGGACCCGTCAATGAGGTTTACGAGCAGTACTTC
CASSLGPVNEVYEQYF
>NA|TRBV29-1|TRBJ2-3|TRBD2
TGCGTGACTAGCGGGGGGTCCTCTAGCACAGATACGCAGTATTTT
CVTSGGSSSTDTQYF
>NA|TRBV6-4|TRBJ1-2|NA
TGTGCCAGCAGTCCAGCCTGGACGGGGAACTATGGCTACACCTTC
CASSPAWTGNYGYTF
>NA|TRBV9|TRBJ1-5|NA
TGTGCCAGCAGCGTAGGAGGGGTCCAACAGCCCCAGCATTTT
CASSVGGVQQPQHF
>NA|TRBV11-2|TRBJ1-3|TRBD1
TGTGCCAGCAGCTTTTCTCGGGGGACAGATAGAAACACCATATATTTT
CASSFSRGTDRNTIYF
>NA|TRBV5-4|TRBJ2-2|NA
TGTGCCAGCACCCCTTCTTGGGGTAACACCGGGGAGCTGTTTTTT
CASTPSWGNTGELFF
>NA|TRBV29-1|TRBJ1-2|NA
TGCAGCGTTGAGCTGGGTGGCCACTATGGCTACACCTTC
CSVELGGHYGYTF
>once|TRBV18|TRBJ1-1|NA
TGTGCCAGCTCACCACCCTCGGCGGAGGGGAAGGCTTTCTTT
CASSPPSAEGKAFF
>NA|TRBV6-5|TRBJ2-1|TRBD1
TGTGCCAGCAGGTACGCCGGGACAGGGGAGAAGTTCTTC
CASRYAGTGEKFF
>NA|TRBV5-1|TRBJ2-3|TRBD2
TGCGCCAGCAGCTTGGAATTAGCGGGGACAGATACGCAGTATTTT
CASSLELAGTDTQYF
>NA|TRBV19|TRBJ1-5|NA
TGTGCCAGTAGCCTACGGGCTAGCAATCAGCCCCAGCATTTT
CASSLRASNQPQHF
>NA|TRBV7-9|TRBJ2-7|NA
TGTGCCAGCGGGAACTCCTACGAGCAGTACTTC
CASGNSYEQYF
>NA|TRBV11-2|TRBJ1-6|TRBD1
TGTGCCAGCAGCTACGGTGGACAGGGAATCCACTTT
CASSYGGQGIHF
>NA|TRBV15|TRBJ2-7|NA
TGTGCCACCAGCAGAGACAGGGGGGCGAACGAGCAGTACTTC
CATSRDRGANEQYF
>NA|TRBV25-1|TRBJ1-3|NA
TGTGCCAGCAGTGAATCCTCAGGGGAGGCTGGAAACACCATATATTTT
CASSESSGEAGNTIYF
>NA|TRBV6-5|TRBJ2-5|NA
TGTGCCAGCAGTGACCGGACAGGGAGGGCGACCCAGTACTTC
CASSDRTGRATQYF
>NA|TRBV7-9|TRBJ2-5|NA
TGTGCCAGCAGCTTACGTTCTGGGTTCCAAGAGACCCAGTACTTC
CASSLRSGFQETQYF
>once|TRBV7-6|TRBJ1-1|NA
TGTGCCAGCAGCCAATCCCCACGGCAGCCCCGAAGCGCGGGCACTGAAGCTTTCTTT
CASSQSPRQPRSAGTEAFF
>NA|TRBV18|TRBJ1-1|TRBD1
TGTGCCAGCTCACCACAGGGGGCGATGAACACTGAAGCTTTCTTT
CASSPQGAMNTEAFF
>once|TRBV2|TRBJ2-1|TRBD1
TGTGCCAGCAGCCCGATAGACCCGGGACAGGGATACAATGAGCAGTTCTTC
CASSPIDPGQGYNEQFF
>NA|TRBV7-9|TRBJ1-5|NA
TGTGCCAGCAGCGCCCAATTCGAGCCCCAGCATTTT
CASSAQFEPQHF
>NA|TRBV2|TRBJ1-2|NA
TGTGCCAGCAGTCAGGGTTTGTATGGCTACACCTTC
CASSQGLYGYTF
>NA|TRBV5-4|TRBJ1-5|TRBD1
TGTGCCAGCAGCTCGTGGACAGGGGAACGAAGCAATCAGCCCCAGCATTTT
CASSSWTGERSNQPQHF
>NA|TRBV7-3|TRBJ2-1|NA
TGTGCCAGCAGCTTGTACTCCTACAATGAGCAGTTCTTC
CASSLYSYNEQFF
>once|TRBV6-1|TRBJ2-1|NA
TGTGCCACTGTCCGGGACATAAGCAATGAGCAGTTCTTC
CATVRDISNEQFF
>NA|TRBV9|TRBJ1-2|NA
TGTGCCAGCAGCGGGATTAGCAGGGTAGGCGGCTACACCTTC
CASSGISRVGGYTF
>NA|TRBV7-2|TRBJ1-5|NA
TGTGCCAGCAGCCGCGACATCGGCCCCGCAGCCCAGCATTTT
CASSRDIGPAAQHF
>NA|TRBV29-1|TRBJ1-5|NA
TGCAGCGTTACCCAGCCCAATCAGCCCCAGCATTTT
CSVTQPNQPQHF
>NA|TRBV6-5|TRBJ2-7|NA
TGTGCCAGCAGTTACTCGGCCTTCTACTCCTACGAGCAGTACTTC
CASSYSAFYSYEQYF
>NA|TRBV11-2|TRBJ2-1|NA
TGTGCCAGCAGCTTAGTTACCGGGACGACCAATGAGCAGTTCTTC
CASSLVTGTTNEQFF
>few|TRBV19|TRBJ1-1|TRBD1
TGTGCCAGTAGCCGAGACAGGGGGGATATGAACACTGAAGCTTTCTTT
CASSRDRGDMNTEAFF
>NA|TRBV9|TRBJ2-7|TRBD2
TGTGCCAGCAACCCGGGACTAGGGTACGGAGAGCAGTACTTC
CASNPGLGYGEQYF